This T cell receptor beta chain was found in a study of T cells after yellow fever vaccination (dated by TCRdb to the late 2010s). Background on the whole study: The SMART-Seq v4 Ultra Low Input RNA kit was used to prepare libraries from fractions with low cell numbers. To follow T-cell clones before and after primary and booster YFV17D yellow fever vaccination, bulk TCR alpha and beta repertoires were sequenced over time. Two healthy male donors, one aged 18 to 29 and one aged 30 to 40 years, made up the cohort. Bulk PBMC replicates and cell subsets were isolated from blood drawn at multiple timepoints before and after both primary and secondary immunization.

From cysteine to phenylalanine, the CDR3 is 15 amino acids long. Only the CDR3 region is kept as DNA, spanning 45 bases read in frame from base 1. V lost 4 bases and J lost 0 bases; the stretch between them is 11 bases long. Via the germline V gene, CDR1 is SGHRS and CDR2 YFSETQ. Sequencing used an Illumina NovaSeq 6000. TCR cDNA was synthesized by 5'RACE template switching, which introduced a universal primer site and unique molecular identifiers. Priming of cDNA synthesis was performed from both the TCR alpha and TCR beta constant segments. Libraries were amplified in two PCR steps, with sample barcodes and sequencing adapters added in the second step. Libraries were sequenced on Illumina HiSeq 2500 (2x100 bp) or NovaSeq (2x150 bp). The authors' pipeline ran thus. Demultiplexing of reads and collapsing into UMI consensus sequences were performed with MIGEC, and V(D)J alignment was carried out with MiXCR. Vaccine-responding clonotypes were defined with edgeR using replicate PBMC samples, requiring FDR below 0.01 and a log2 fold change above 5 up to day 15. Each bulk clonotype was labeled CD4 or CD8 based on which sequenced repertoire, CD4 or CD8, contained the clonotype at higher abundance. The public reads were reprocessed in TCRdb via fastp at Q25 and MiXCR, keeping in-frame beta chains. Here each entry gathers all rows of one CDR3 protein and keeps the most common genes and DNA. V and J calls and clone size were set by TCRdb, not the authors. Within this sample are 350,000 to 450,000 distinct CDR3 sequences, with roughly a sixth of them counted one time only. The ten largest account for about a sixth of the sample.

The paper's findings and limits, for the study overall: The secondary T-cell response was found to be weaker but faster than the primary response, with a peak reached on day 5 rather than on day 15. Computational filtering was required because FACS-sorted repertoires could contain abundant contaminating clonotypes from the bulk population. Only a couple of donors were included in the study, so the extent to which the findings can be generalized is limited. A small share of clonotypes was detected in both CD4 and CD8 compartments, with the overlap likely arising from convergent recombination. After the booster, most clones that had expanded after primary vaccination were detected again (approximately 97% of CD4 and more than 80% of CD8), suggesting broad maintenance of memory.

Many counts were recorded for this clonotype. No cognate antigen has been identified for it. No base-level quality is on record; no much larger clone is a single base apart. Sample treatment or condition, as interpreted from the label and publication: live attenuated yellow fever vaccine strain. Two biological replicates of bulk PBMCs were collected at each blood-draw timepoint. PBMCs were isolated from peripheral blood using a standard Ficoll-Paque protocol. TriZol was used to extract RNA from bulk PBMCs, CD4 and CD8 fractions, and dextramer-positive and dextramer-negative fractions. The sample consisted of PBMCs, taken before the yellow fever booster vaccination. The rearranged segments are TRBV5-1 and TRBJ1-5; the D gene is perhaps TRBD1, on 5 matching bases. The source of this sequence is a man aged 18-30 years who received the YFV17D yellow fever vaccine. The CDR3 amino acid sequence is: CASSPGADSNQPQHF. DNA sequence: TGCGCCAGCAGCCCCGGGGCAGATAGCAATCAGCCCCAGCATTTT.